The sequence of this TCR beta chain was determined in a study of T cell repertoires in cytomegalovirus infection. Study overall: Indications of both CMV infection and matching HLA type were provided by public TCR beta signatures. The study's findings and limits: Of the TCR beta families, the public ones yielded a cumulative frequency that identified carriers of CMV plus the relevant HLA.

On this clonotype: Antigen unknown.

Per the germline V gene, CDR1 is SGHVS and CDR2 is FNYEAQ. V trimming: 5 bases; J trimming: 1 base; junction bases outside the gene matches: 5. This CDR3 region has 15 residues. MiXCR, run by TCRdb on the reads, gives a single entry per CDR3 protein. The sample carries approximately 750,000 distinct CDR3 sequences, 35% to 40% recorded once. Sequencing used PBMCs. The source of this sequence is a human donor in good health (CMV status not recorded). Some clones in this sample may be carry-over from other donors' samples. The chain joins TRBV7-6 to TRBJ2-5; TRBD1 agrees at 9 bases. The CDR3 DNA reads TGTGCCAGCAGCGCGGGACAGGGTCCCCAAGAGACCCAGTACTTC. Residues: CASSAGQGPQETQYF.